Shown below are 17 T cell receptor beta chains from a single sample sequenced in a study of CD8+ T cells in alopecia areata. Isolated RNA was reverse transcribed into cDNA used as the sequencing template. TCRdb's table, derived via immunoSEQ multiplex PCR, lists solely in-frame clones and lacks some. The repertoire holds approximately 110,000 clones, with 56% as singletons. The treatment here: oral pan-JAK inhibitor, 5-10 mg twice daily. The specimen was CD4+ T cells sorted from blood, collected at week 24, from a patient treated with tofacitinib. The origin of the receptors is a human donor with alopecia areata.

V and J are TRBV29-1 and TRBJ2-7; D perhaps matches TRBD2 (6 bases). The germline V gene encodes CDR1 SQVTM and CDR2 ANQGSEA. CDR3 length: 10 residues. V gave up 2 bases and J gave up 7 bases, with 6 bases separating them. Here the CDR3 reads CSVESGEQYF. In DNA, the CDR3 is TGCAGCGTTGAAAGCGGGGAGCAGTACTTC.

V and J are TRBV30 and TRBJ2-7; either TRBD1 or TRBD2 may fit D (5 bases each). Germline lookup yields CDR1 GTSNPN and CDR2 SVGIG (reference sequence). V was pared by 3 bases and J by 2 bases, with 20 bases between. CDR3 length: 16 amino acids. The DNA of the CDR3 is TGTGCCTGGAGCCGAAAGCCAGGGACGGGCACCTACGAGCAGTACTTC. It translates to CAWSRKPGTGTYEQYF. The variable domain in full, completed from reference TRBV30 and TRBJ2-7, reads SQTIHQWPATLVQPVGSPLSLECTVEGTSNPNLYWYRQAAGRGLQLLFYSVGIGQISSEVPQNLSASRPQDRQFILSSKKLLLSDSGFYLCAWSRKPGTGTYEQYFGPGTRLTVT.

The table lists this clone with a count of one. CDR3 loop: CASSQDLGGGNTEAFF. In DNA form, the CDR3 reads TGCGCCAGCAGCCAAGATCTCGGGGGCGGGAACACTGAAGCTTTCTTT. The chain combines TRBV4-3 with TRBJ1-1; TRBD1 is a possible D gene (6 bases). Trimming pared 0 bases from V and 1 base from J, leaving 12 bases between. There are 16 residues in the CDR3. Germline CDR1 reads LGHNA; CDR2 reads YSLEER.

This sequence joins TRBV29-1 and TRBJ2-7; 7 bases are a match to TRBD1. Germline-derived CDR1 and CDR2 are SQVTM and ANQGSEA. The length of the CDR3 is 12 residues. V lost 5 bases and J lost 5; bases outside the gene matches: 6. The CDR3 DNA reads TGCAGCGTTCGTCAAGGGGGCGACGAGCAGTACTTC. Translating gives CSVRQGGDEQYF.

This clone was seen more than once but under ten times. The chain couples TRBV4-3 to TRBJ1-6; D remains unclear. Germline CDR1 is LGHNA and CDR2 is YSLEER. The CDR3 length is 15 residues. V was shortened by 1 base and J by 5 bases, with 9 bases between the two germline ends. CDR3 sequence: CASSQVPADNSPLHF. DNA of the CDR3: TGCGCCAGCAGCCAAGTACCGGCAGATAATTCACCCCTCCACTTT.

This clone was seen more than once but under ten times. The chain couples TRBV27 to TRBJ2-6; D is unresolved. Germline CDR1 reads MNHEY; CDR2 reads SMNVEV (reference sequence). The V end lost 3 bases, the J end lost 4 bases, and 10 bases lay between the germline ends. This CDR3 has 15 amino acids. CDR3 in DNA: TGTGCCAGCAGTTTTGGCAGAACCGGGGCCAACGTCCTGACTTTC. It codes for CASSFGRTGANVLTF.

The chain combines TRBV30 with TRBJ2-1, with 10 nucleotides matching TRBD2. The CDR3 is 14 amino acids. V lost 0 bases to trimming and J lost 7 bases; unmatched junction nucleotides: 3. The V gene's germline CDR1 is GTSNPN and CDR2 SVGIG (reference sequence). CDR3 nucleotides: TGTGCCTGGAGTGTACTTAGCGGGGGGAATGAGCAGTTCTTC. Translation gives CAWSVLSGGNEQFF.

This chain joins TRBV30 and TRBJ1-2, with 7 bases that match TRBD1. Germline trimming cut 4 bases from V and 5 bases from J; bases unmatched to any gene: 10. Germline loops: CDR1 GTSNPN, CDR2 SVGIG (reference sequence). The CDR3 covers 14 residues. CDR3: CAWTLRGTAYGYTF. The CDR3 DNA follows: TGTGCCTGGACCCTTAGGGGGACAGCTTATGGCTACACCTTC. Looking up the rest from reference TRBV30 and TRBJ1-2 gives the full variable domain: SQTIHQWPATLVQPVGSPLSLECTVEGTSNPNLYWYRQAAGRGLQLLFYSVGIGQISSEVPQNLSASRPQDRQFILSSKKLLLSDSGFYLCAWTLRGTAYGYTFGSGTRLTVV.

CDR3 nucleotides: TGTGCCTGGACATACAGGGGGGGTACAGATACGCAGTATTTT. Amino acids: CAWTYRGGTDTQYF. This sequence joins TRBV30 and TRBJ2-3; a possible D gene is TRBD1 (8 bases). The V and J ends lost 4 bases and 3 bases respectively, with 14 bases between them. Germline values: CDR1 GTSNPN, CDR2 SVGIG (reference sequence). This CDR3 comprises 14 residues.

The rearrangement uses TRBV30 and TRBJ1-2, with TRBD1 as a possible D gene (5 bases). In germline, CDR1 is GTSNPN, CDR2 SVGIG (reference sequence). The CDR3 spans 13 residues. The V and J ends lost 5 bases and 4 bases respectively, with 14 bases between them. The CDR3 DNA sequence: TGTGCCTGGCACCCACAGGCCCGCTATGGCTACACCTTC. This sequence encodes CAWHPQARYGYTF.

CDR3 sequence reads: CASSFEGDTQYF. CDR3 nucleotide sequence: TGCGCCAGCAGCTTCGAAGGAGATACGCAGTATTTT. The rearrangement links TRBV5-1 to TRBJ2-3; D is ambiguous. V was trimmed by 2 bases and J by 5 bases, leaving 6 bases between them. The CDR3 is 12 residues long. Germline CDR1 and CDR2: SGHRS and YFSETQ.

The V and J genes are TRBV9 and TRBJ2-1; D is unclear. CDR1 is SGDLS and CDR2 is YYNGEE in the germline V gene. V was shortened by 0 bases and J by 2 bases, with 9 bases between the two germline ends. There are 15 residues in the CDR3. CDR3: CASSVEGGPYNEQFF. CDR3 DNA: TGTGCCAGCAGCGTAGAAGGCGGACCCTACAATGAGCAGTTCTTC.

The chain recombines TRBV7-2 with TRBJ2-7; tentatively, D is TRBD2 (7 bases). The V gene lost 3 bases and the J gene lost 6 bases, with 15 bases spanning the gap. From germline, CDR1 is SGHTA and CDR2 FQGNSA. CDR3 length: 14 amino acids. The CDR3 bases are TGTGCCAGCAGCTTTACAGCAGGGGAGGGCGAGCAGTACTTC. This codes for CASSFTAGEGEQYF. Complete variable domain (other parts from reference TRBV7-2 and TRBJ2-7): GAGVSQSPSNKVTEKGKDVELRCDPISGHTALYWYRQSLGQGLEFLIYFQGNSAPDKSGLPSDRFSAERTGGSVSTLTIQRTQQEDSAVYLCASSFTAGEGEQYFGPGTRLTVT.

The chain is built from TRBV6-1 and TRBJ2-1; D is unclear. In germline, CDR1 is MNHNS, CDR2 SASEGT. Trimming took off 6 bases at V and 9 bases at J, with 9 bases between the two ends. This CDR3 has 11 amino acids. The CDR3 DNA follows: TGTGCCAGCAGGGCGGTCCTTGAGCAGTTCTTC. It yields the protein CASRAVLEQFF.

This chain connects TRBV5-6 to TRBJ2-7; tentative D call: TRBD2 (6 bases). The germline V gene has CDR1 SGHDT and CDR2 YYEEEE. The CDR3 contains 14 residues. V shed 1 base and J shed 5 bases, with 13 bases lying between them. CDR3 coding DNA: TGTGCCAGCAGCTTGACTGGGACTTTGAACGAGCAGTACTTC. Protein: CASSLTGTLNEQYF.

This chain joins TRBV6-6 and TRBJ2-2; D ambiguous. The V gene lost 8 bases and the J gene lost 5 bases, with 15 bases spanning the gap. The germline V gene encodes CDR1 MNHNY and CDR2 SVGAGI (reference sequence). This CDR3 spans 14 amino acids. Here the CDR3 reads CASFDPGWTGELFF. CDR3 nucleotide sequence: TGTGCCAGCTTCGACCCCGGGTGGACCGGGGAGCTGTTTTTT.

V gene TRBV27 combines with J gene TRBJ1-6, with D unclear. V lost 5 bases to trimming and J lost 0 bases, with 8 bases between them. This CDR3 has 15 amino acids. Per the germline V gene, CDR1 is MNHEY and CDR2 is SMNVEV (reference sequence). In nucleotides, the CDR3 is TGTGCCAGCAGTCCGGACTACTCCTATAATTCACCCCTCCACTTT. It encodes CASSPDYSYNSPLHF.